This TCR beta chain came from a study of post-analysis software for immune sequencing data. At the level of the study: Some patients lacked subtype; others had relapsing-remitting, secondary progressive or progressive-relapsing disease. Study-level results: Patients had higher frequencies than controls of about five TRBV segments, including TRBV5-6, TRBV5-1 and TRBV20-1. Controls showed significantly higher normalized Chao1 diversity than did multiple sclerosis patients. F measure showed strong co-clustering of same-batch samples.

This clonotype appeared a few times. Its antigen is not known. Trimming stripped 7 bases from V and 0 bases from J, with 9 bases between. The CDR3 totals 12 residues. The germline CDR1 and CDR2 sequences are SQVTM and ANQGSEA. Unique molecular identifiers featured in each of the TCR beta cDNA libraries. TCRdb reprocessed the PCR reads with MiXCR, giving one entry per CDR3 protein. The repertoire holds about 800,000 distinct CDR3 sequences, 30% seen once, with roughly 0.57% in the top ten. The sequenced sample was blood. This chain uses TRBV29-1 with TRBJ1-1; possible D gene TRBD1, 5 bases. This TCR was sampled from a girl aged 5 to 17 with multiple sclerosis. The CDR3 region has the DNA TGCAGCGATGGACACCTGAACACTGAAGCTTTCTTT. Protein sequence: CSDGHLNTEAFF.